Detailed here is one T cell receptor (beta chain). How the authors handled the data: Reference gene primer amplification in the assay estimated nucleated cell counts. Assay used: immunoSEQ multiplex PCR; TCRdb lists only in-frame clones, some missing. V, J and clone size are those of that table, while D and trimming were read from the DNA. Among fewer than 350,000 clones, roughly 88% were seen once, and the ten largest hold approximately 8.5%. The CDR3 runs 15 residues. Germline values: CDR1 MNHNY, CDR2 SVGAGI (reference sequence). With 3 bases clipped from V and 6 bases from J, the junction kept 6 bases outside the gene matches. The data are from a study of blood T cell repertoires in COVID-19. Overall study context: The origin of the acute and convalescent COVID-19 samples was the United States, Italy and Spain. PBMCs, B-cell-depleted T cells, or T cells provided the cDNA or gDNA that made up the material.

The rearrangement joins TRBV6-6 to TRBJ2-1, with 9 bases lining up with TRBD1. This receptor was obtained from a man between 18 and 29 years old with active or convalescent COVID-19. Sequencing was done on a sample of peripheral blood. The CDR3 nucleotides are TGTGCCAGCAGTTATACCGGGACAGGGTTCAATGAGCAGTTCTTC. It translates to CASSYTGTGFNEQFF.